This T cell receptor beta chain is from a study of cytomegalovirus exposure and HLA in healthy donors. Whole-study findings and limits: A link between a missense DCLRE1C variant and TCR beta V- and J-gene trimming emerged from a later analysis. Diagnosis of cytomegalovirus status made by the classifier reportedly showed high specificity and sensitivity.

On this clone: Antigen specificity is unknown.

J lost 0 bases, V lost 5 bases, and 7 bases had no gene match. CDR1 is MGHRA, CDR2 YSYEKL, per germline. This CDR3 has 16 amino acids. A multiplex PCR was run with 60 Vbeta primers and 13 Jbeta primers. The assay was immunoSEQ multiplex PCR, and TCRdb's table has in-frame clones only and misses some. The sample holds roughly 98,000 clones, about four fifths seen once. This chain connects TRBV4-1 to TRBJ2-3; 8 bases line up with TRBD2. This clonotype originated in a female donor in good health and CMV-seropositive. The sample was PBMCs. CDR3 loop: CASSARGGISTDTQYF. The CDR3 nucleotides read TGCGCCAGCAGCGCCCGGGGGGGAATTAGCACAGATACGCAGTATTTT.